The present entry profiles one T cell receptor beta chain with its context. This clonotype has only a few counts. It lacks a known antigen. No qualities accompany the bases; no much larger clone lies one base away. These data come from a study of T cells in Graves' hyperthyroidism and ophthalmopathy (dated by TCRdb to the late 2010s). Background for the entire study: Peripheral blood samples were taken at initial diagnosis, before any treatment was given. To identify distinguishing TCR V-J signatures, a discovery cohort of about 95 patients was used, comprising 40 to 45 with Graves' ophthalmopathy and some 60 with stable Graves' hyperthyroidism. Whether ophthalmopathy could be predicted prospectively was tested in an independent validation cohort made up of fewer than 20 hyperthyroidism patients plus 17 patients who later progressed to ophthalmopathy. For training and testing, the 80 to 100 patients in the discovery cohort were randomly divided in a 7:3 ratio. The study also compared thyroid tissue and blood T-cell repertoires from about six Graves' hyperthyroidism patients. After sampling, hyperthyroidism patients received methimazole starting at 30 mg daily, and ophthalmopathy patients received high-dose intravenous methylprednisolone. According to the paper, TCR Vbeta CDR3 sequencing was carried out on about 140 peripheral blood samples, which came from about 45 ophthalmopathy, approximately 78 hyperthyroidism and roughly 17 progressor patients. Overall study results and their limits: No statistical method was used to fix the sample size in advance, and group allocation was not hidden from the investigators. In validation, progression to ophthalmopathy was predicted by the model with more than 65% sensitivity and 72% to 85% specificity, a median of around 5.9 months before onset. A model built on a 13 V-J signature distinguished ophthalmopathy from stable hyperthyroidism, reaching 85% to 90% sensitivity and around 81% specificity in cross-validation and 80%/75% in testing. Most expanded thyroid clonotypes (frequency above 0.001) were also detected in blood, a finding suggesting that blood repertoires may reflect thyroid immune responses.

TCR beta CDR3 regions were amplified from RNA transcripts. For the first round of RT-PCR on the TCR CDR3, the HTBI primer set was used together with the Qiagen OneStep RT-PCR kit. A second multiplex PCR round built the libraries, followed by size selection and purification. The libraries were sequenced on an Illumina HiSeq2000 using paired-end 100 bp reads. Per the authors' processing: Raw data were processed with SOAPnuke, discarding reads with adapters, uncalled bases, mean Phred below 15, or no exact constant-primer or identifier match. COPE v1.2.5 was used to merge the high-quality paired reads, and each unique nucleotide sequence was defined as a clonotype. MiTCR v1.1 was used to align clonotypes to the IMGT TRBV, TRBD and TRBJ reference segments. Only V-J combinations with frequency above 0.0001, covering about 99% of repertoires, were analysed. The TCS score was defined as F50 (clonal expansion) divided by E x V (chaos), with BLOSUM62-based TCRdist calculated between CDR3 peptides within each V-J. Welch's t-statistics and random forest reduced 500 to 550 V-J features to under 15, which were used in a naive Bayes classifier (R e1071). TCRdb trimmed the raw reads at Q25, called clones with MiXCR and kept productive beta chains. Each entry merges the rows of one CDR3 protein and shows their most common DNA and genes. In this record, the V and J calls reflect TCRdb's handling and not the investigators' own analysis. The sample has 450,000 to 650,000 distinct CDR3 sequences on record, approximately 14% of them singletons. The top ten hold roughly 6.9% of the sample.

CDR1 and CDR2, looked up from the germline V gene (reference sequence), are SEHNR and FQNEAQ. V and J are trimmed by 4 bases and 11 bases, and the gene matches miss 2 bases of the junction. The CDR3 runs 12 amino acids, cysteine and phenylalanine included. The kept DNA is CDR3 alone, 36 bases in frame from the first base. Ophthalmopathy patients had moderately to severely active disease, Clinical Activity Score of at least 3, NOSPECS grade of at least 4, and duration under 3 months. Patients with uncontrolled infections, other autoimmune diseases, pregnancy or lactation were excluded. Diagnoses were established on the basis of clinical symptoms, serum thyroxine and TRAb, thyroid ultrasound, and orbital computed tomography. PBMCs were isolated from about 9.1 ml of fresh peripheral blood by Ficoll-Paque density gradient centrifugation. Trizol reagent was used to extract total RNA, and RNA quality was then checked on an Agilent 2100 Bioanalyzer.

Specimen: blood. This TCR derives from a woman aged 18-30 years with Graves' ophthalmopathy. This chain joins TRBV7-9 to TRBJ2-4, with TRBD1 identical over 10 junction bases. The CDR3 region has the sequence CASSSGTGVQYF. The sequenced DNA: TGTGCCAGCAGCTCCGGGACAGGGGTTCAGTACTTC.